This T cell receptor (beta chain) was captured by sequencing in a study of blood T cell repertoires in COVID-19. On the study more broadly: Sample material is recorded as cDNA or gDNA derived from T cells, B-cell-depleted T cells, or PBMCs.

V shed 0 bases and J 4 bases; nucleotides not matched to a gene: 1. CDR1 is SGHDT and CDR2 is YYEEEE in the germline V gene. The CDR3 spans 15 residues. Generated by immunoSEQ multiplex PCR, the TCRdb table keeps only in-frame clones and is missing some. The sample carries 200,000 to 300,000 clones, about 87% recorded once. While infection was still active, Seattle patients were enrolled and then followed longitudinally. The receptor was derived from a woman between 55 and 75 years old with COVID-19, enrolled during active disease. The specimen sequenced was peripheral blood. The chain employs TRBV5-6 and TRBJ1-6; 7 bases are shared with TRBD1. The CDR3, as DNA: TGTGCCAGCAGCTTGGGCAGGGGGTATAATTCACCCCTCCACTTT. This codes for CASSLGRGYNSPLHF.